The 23 T cell receptor beta chains reported below all come from one sample, sequenced in a study of T cell responses to AZD1222 COVID-19 vaccine. Assay used: immunoSEQ multiplex PCR; TCRdb lists only in-frame clones, some missing. In the table there are 100,000 to 150,000 clones, 92% of which are singletons. The input for sequencing was peripheral blood, taken 28 days after the second AZD1222 dose. The receptors were gathered from an adult who received the AZD1222 COVID-19 vaccine.

This rearrangement joins TRBV5-6 to TRBJ2-7, with no clear D. Trimming took off 2 bases at V and 5 bases at J, with 11 bases between the two ends. This CDR3 is 13 amino acids long. Germline-derived CDR1 and CDR2 are SGHDT and YYEEEE. CDR3 DNA sequence: TGTGCCAGCAGCTTAATTGCAGGCGACGAGCAGTACTTC. Its translation: CASSLIAGDEQYF.

The chain recombines TRBV6-4 with TRBJ2-1; D ambiguous. CDR1 is MRHNA and CDR2 is SNTAGT in the germline V gene. Trimming took 0 bases from V and 2 from J, leaving 11 bases between them. The CDR3 runs to 16 residues. The CDR3 nucleotides read TGTGCCAGCAGTGACTCGGGTCAGGCCGCCTACAATGAGCAGTTCTTC. This codes for CASSDSGQAAYNEQFF.

The rearrangement joins TRBV7-2 to TRBJ1-6; D remains unclear. Germline-derived CDR1 and CDR2 are SGHTA and FQGNSA. The CDR3 spans 14 residues. The V gene lost 1 base and the J gene lost 7 bases, with 8 bases spanning the gap. CDR3 coding DNA: TGTGCCAGCAGCTTAGTCGTGGACAATTCACCCCTCCACTTT. Amino acids: CASSLVVDNSPLHF.

The gene calls are TRBV2 and TRBJ2-7; the D gene is possibly TRBD1 (5 bases). The V gene lost 9 bases and the J gene lost 2 bases, with 14 bases spanning the gap. Looked up from germline, CDR1 is SNHLY and CDR2 is FYNNEI. The CDR3 covers 13 residues. Here the CDR3 DNA reads TGTGCCAGTCGTCCCACAGGAGCCTACGAGCAGTACTTC. Encoded protein: CASRPTGAYEQYF.

V and J are TRBV4-3 and TRBJ1-4; no firm D call. From germline, CDR1 is LGHNA and CDR2 YSLEER. Trimming took 1 base from V and 5 from J, leaving 2 bases between them. This CDR3 spans 12 amino acids. The CDR3 reads CASSQVNEKLFF. The CDR3, as DNA: TGCGCCAGCAGCCAAGTAAATGAAAAACTGTTTTTT.

The rearrangement joins TRBV19 to TRBJ1-2, with 7 bases lining up with TRBD1. In germline, CDR1 is LNHDA, CDR2 SQIVND (reference sequence). The CDR3 runs to 14 residues. Germline trimming cut 7 bases from V and 3 bases from J; bases unmatched to any gene: 8. Written as DNA, the CDR3 is TGTGCCAGTAACCCGACAGGGACCTACTATGGCTACACCTTC. It codes for CASNPTGTYYGYTF.

This clone has a single count. One end of the junction does not line up with germline, which may come from a read error. V is TRBV4-3 and J is TRBJ1-2, with a possible D match to TRBD1 (5 bases). Germline CDR1 and CDR2: LGHNA and YSLEER. The CDR3 is made up of 16 amino acids. In DNA form, the CDR3 reads TGCGCCAGCAGTCAAGTCTTGGCCGGGACTATGTATGGCTACACCTTC. Protein sequence: CASSQVLAGTMYGYTF.

The V and J genes are TRBV15 and TRBJ1-4; a possible D gene is TRBD1 (5 bases). Germline CDR1 and CDR2: LNHNV and YYDKDF (reference sequence). V was cut by 3 bases and J by 6 bases, with 14 bases left in between. This CDR3 spans 15 amino acids. Here the CDR3 DNA reads TGTGCCACCAGCAGTGTAACCGGGGCCTATGAAAAACTGTTTTTT. This encodes CATSSVTGAYEKLFF.

Concerning this clone: Compared with germline, one end of the junction differs, possibly owing to a read error. The chain has TRBV28 and TRBJ2-7; possibly TRBD1 for D (5 bases). The CDR3 extends over 13 amino acids. Germline CDR1 reads MDHEN; CDR2 reads SYDVKM. The CDR3, as DNA: TGTGCCAGCAGGTGTCCCTTGAGACGCAAAAACAGGTTC. It yields the protein CASRCPLRRKNRF.

The V call is TRBV4-3, the J call TRBJ2-7; 8 bases match TRBD1. The ends lost 4 bases at V and 7 bases at J; junction bases unmatched: 9. The CDR3 has 14 residues. Germline CDR1 LGHNA, CDR2 YSLEER. The CDR3 loop is CASSRGRQGREQYF. CDR3 in DNA: TGCGCCAGCAGCCGAGGCCGACAGGGGAGGGAGCAGTACTTC.

This chain uses TRBV29-1 with TRBJ2-7, with 8 bases fitting TRBD1. The germline V gene encodes CDR1 SQVTM and CDR2 ANQGSEA. V lost 7 bases and J lost 5; bases outside the gene matches: 10. This CDR3 contains 13 residues. The CDR3 coding sequence is TGCAGCGCCTTCGACAGGGGATCGAACGAGCAGTACTTC. This gives the protein CSAFDRGSNEQYF.

This rearrangement joins TRBV6-5 to TRBJ1-2; D perhaps matches TRBD1 (5 bases). Germline CDR1 MNHEY, CDR2 SVGAGI. This CDR3 comprises 15 residues. Trimming took 2 bases from V and 2 from J, leaving 12 bases between them. The CDR3 bases are TGTGCCAGCAGTTACGGCAGGGAGGCGAACTATGGCTACACCTTC. This gives the protein CASSYGREANYGYTF.

The chain couples TRBV6-5 to TRBJ1-1; D is undetermined. The germline V gene has CDR1 MNHEY and CDR2 SVGAGI. Trimming removed 6 bases at V and 1 base at J, with 6 bases between. This CDR3 spans 12 amino acids. The CDR3 protein is CASSTSNTEAFF. In DNA, the CDR3 is TGTGCCAGCAGCACTTCGAACACTGAAGCTTTCTTT.

The V call is TRBV5-4, the J call TRBJ1-6, with no clear D. The CDR3 covers 13 residues. Looked up from germline, CDR1 is SGHNT and CDR2 is YYREEE (reference sequence). Between the trimmed V and J ends, which lost 0 bases and 7 bases, there was a span of 5 bases. The DNA for the CDR3 is TGTGCCAGCAGCTTGGGTTTCAATTCACCCCTCCACTTT. Translation gives CASSLGFNSPLHF.

The chain uses TRBV7-2 and TRBJ1-6; tentative D call: TRBD1 (5 bases). CDR3 length: 13 amino acids. CDR1 SGHTA and CDR2 FQGNSA come from the germline V gene. V was pared by 9 bases and J by 9 bases, with 15 bases between. CDR3 sequence reads: CASAGFLGSPLHF. CDR3 DNA sequence: TGTGCCAGTGCAGGGTTTTTGGGTTCACCCCTCCACTTT.

The chain recombines TRBV4-2 with TRBJ2-3, with 12 positions matching TRBD2. The length of the CDR3 is 16 residues. J lost 4 bases, V lost 0 bases, and 2 bases had no gene match. CDR1 LGHNA and CDR2 YNFKEQ come from the germline V gene. The CDR3: CASSQETSGGPDTQYF. In nucleotides, the CDR3 is TGTGCCAGCAGCCAAGAGACTAGCGGGGGACCAGATACGCAGTATTTT.

In this sample, this clone turned up a few times. The gene calls are TRBV15 and TRBJ1-2; tentatively, D is TRBD1 (6 bases). Germline-derived CDR1 and CDR2 are LNHNV and YYDKDF (reference sequence). Trimming took 4 bases from V and 4 from J, leaving 7 bases between them. The length of the CDR3 is 12 residues. This CDR3 is CATSTGAYGYTF. The CDR3 DNA reads TGTGCCACCAGCACAGGGGCCTATGGCTACACCTTC.

The CDR3 protein is CATSDLRANEQFF. In nucleotides, the CDR3 is TGTGCCACCAGTGATCTCAGGGCTAATGAGCAGTTCTTC. The chain couples TRBV24-1 to TRBJ2-1; a weak D match, TRBD1 (5 bases). Germline V gene data show CDR1 as KGHDR and CDR2 as SFDVKD. V shed 3 bases and J shed 7 bases, with 9 bases lying between them. The CDR3 length is 13 residues.

The chain employs TRBV7-3 and TRBJ1-3; a weak D match, TRBD1 (6 bases). The CDR3 is 16 residues long. Germline V gene data show CDR1 as SGHTA and CDR2 as FQGTGA. V lost 2 bases, J lost 0 bases, and 11 bases lay in between. In DNA form, the CDR3 reads TGTGCCAGCAGCTTAGTGGGGGCCGGCTCTGGAAACACCATATATTTT. Amino acids: CASSLVGAGSGNTIYF.

This clone was detected only a few times. The V gene is TRBV7-9, the J gene TRBJ1-1; the D is unclear. Per germline, CDR1 SEHNR and CDR2 FQNEAQ (reference sequence). Trimming removed 1 base from V and 1 base from J, with 4 bases in between. The length of the CDR3 is 13 residues. The CDR3 loop is CASSLGRNTEAFF. In DNA form, the CDR3 reads TGTGCCAGCAGCTTAGGTCGGAACACTGAAGCTTTCTTT.

The chain carries TRBV7-9 and TRBJ2-3, with D unclear. Germline-derived CDR1 and CDR2 are SEHNR and FQNEAQ (reference sequence). This CDR3 contains 12 residues. Trimming left V 5 bases short and J 0 bases short, with 3 bases between. This CDR3 reads CASSPSTDTQYF. CDR3 in DNA: TGTGCCAGCAGCCCCAGCACAGATACGCAGTATTTT.

This chain connects TRBV11-3 to TRBJ1-1, with D hard to call. Trimming left V 5 bases short and J 4 bases short, with 14 bases between. The CDR3 runs to 14 residues. Looked up from germline, CDR1 is SGHNT and CDR2 is YENEEA. The CDR3 reads CASSDRASFTEAFF. The DNA of the CDR3 is TGTGCCAGCAGCGATAGGGCCAGTTTCACTGAAGCTTTCTTT.

This rearrangement joins TRBV5-5 to TRBJ1-5; D is undetermined. Germline CDR1 is SGHKS and CDR2 is YYEKEE (reference sequence). The V gene lost 0 bases and the J gene lost 7 bases, with 5 bases spanning the gap. This CDR3 spans 12 amino acids. This chain's CDR3 is CASSLDGQPQHF. The CDR3 nucleotides are TGTGCCAGCAGCTTGGACGGACAGCCCCAGCATTTT.